This T cell receptor (beta chain) comes out of a study of immune evolution from preneoplasia to lung adenocarcinoma. Findings and caveats of the study: Later-stage lesions appeared to have more T cells, more diversity, less clonality. Top clone share appeared to fall from AAH through AIS, MIA, adenocarcinoma.

Details on this clone: Its antigen is not identified.

Libraries were prepared by immunoSEQ multiplex PCR; TCRdb keeps only in-frame clonotypes and omits some of them. The sample carries about 5,500 clones, approximately 67% recorded once. Resections took place in Japan or China from the mid-2010s to the late 2010s. Each case's diagnosis was confirmed by two pathologists on H&E. Sequencing was done on a sample of FFPE adjacent normal lung tissue. The TCR comes from a person aged 80 or older with lung adenocarcinoma.

CDR3 loop: CASRRGNQETQYF. Here the CDR3 DNA reads TGTGCCAGCAGGAGGGGTAACCAAGAGACCCAGTACTTC. V gene TRBV14 combines with J gene TRBJ2-5; D tentatively fits TRBD1 or TRBD2 (5 bases each). Per germline, CDR1 SGHDN and CDR2 FVKESK. Trimming pared 6 bases from V and 0 bases from J, leaving 8 bases between. This CDR3 comprises 13 residues.